A selection of T cell receptor beta chains follows, all from one sample in a study of T cell clones after liver transplantation. TCRdb's copy holds only in-frame clones and misses some; the assay was immunoSEQ multiplex PCR. The sample holds tens of thousands of clones, about 91% seen once. Material: CD4+ T cells from blood, obtained less than 27 months after liver transplant. The receptors were gathered from a human patient who received a liver transplant. The graft donor may account for some of the T cells. Each CDR3 is given with its conserved first and last residue. The D gene is left open where the match is weak. For some rows the clone size is stated as once, few or many, or as a class when expanded; others skip it.

TRBV7-2	NA	NA	TRBJ2-3	TGTGCCAGCAGCTTAGCGCTGGGGGCGCGAATAGATACGCAGTATTTT	CASSLALGARIDTQYF
TRBV7-2	NA	NA	TRBJ2-1	TGTGCCAGCAGCTTAGCGGTCGGGAAAGTCAATGAGCAGTTCTTC	CASSLAVGKVNEQFF
TRBV28	NA	NA	TRBJ1-2	TGTGCCAGCGGTTCACCCAGGGACTATGGCTACACCTTC	CASGSPRDYGYTF
TRBV19	TRBD2	NA	TRBJ2-1	TGTGCCAGTAGTTCTATTATAGCGGGACACAATGAGCAGTTCTTC	CASSSIIAGHNEQFF
TRBV5-6	TRBD2	once	TRBJ2-2	TGTGCCAGCAGCTATCGGACTAGCGGGAACACCGGGGAGCTGTTTTTT	CASSYRTSGNTGELFF
TRBV7-9	TRBD1	NA	TRBJ1-1	TGTGCCAGCAGCTTAGTTCAGGGGGCTGGTGAAGCTTTCTTT	CASSLVQGAGEAFF
TRBV6-1	NA	NA	TRBJ2-5	TGTGCCAGCAGTGCGGGGGACGGGGTCGAGACCCAGTACTTC	CASSAGDGVETQYF
TRBV11-3	TRBD2	NA	TRBJ2-1	TGTGCCAGCAGCCAACTAGCGGGATCGTACAATGAGCAGTTCTTC	CASSQLAGSYNEQFF
TRBV7-2	NA	few	TRBJ1-1	TGTGCCAGCAGCCGTCAACCGAACACTGAAGCTTTCTTT	CASSRQPNTEAFF
TRBV5-1	TRBD2	NA	TRBJ2-5	TGCGCCGCGTCCACTAGCGGGGACAACCAAGAGACCCAGTACTTC	CAASTSGDNQETQYF
TRBV23-1	NA	once	TRBJ2-2	TGCGCCAGCAGTCAATCGTACCGGACCGGGGAGCTGTTTTTT	CASSQSYRTGELFF
TRBV19	NA	once	TRBJ2-4	TGTGCCAGTAGTTTGGAGGTCAAAAACATTCAGTACTTC	CASSLEVKNIQYF
TRBV7-2	NA	NA	TRBJ1-1	TGTGCCAGCAGCTTGACAGTACATATGAACACTGAAGCTTTCTTT	CASSLTVHMNTEAFF
TRBV9	NA	NA	TRBJ2-2	TGTGCCAGCAGCGCAACCTCCTTGATCTCCGGGGAGCTGTTTTTT	CASSATSLISGELFF
TRBV27	NA	NA	TRBJ2-3	TGTGCCAGCAGGAGGGCTAGCGGCACAGATACGCAGTATTTT	CASRRASGTDTQYF
TRBV6-5	NA	NA	TRBJ2-5	TGTGCCAGCAGTTACTCGGCCCCGGGGCACCAAGAGACCCAGTACTTC	CASSYSAPGHQETQYF
TRBV9	TRBD2	NA	TRBJ2-7	TGTGCCAGCAGCCCCGGGACTAGCCTCTACGAGCAGTACTTC	CASSPGTSLYEQYF
TRBV11-2	NA	NA	TRBJ1-5	TGTGCCAGCAGCTTGCAGGGCGGTCAGCCCCAGCATTTT	CASSLQGGQPQHF
TRBV21-1	NA	NA	TRBJ1-2	TGTGCCAGCAGCAGACTAACCAGGGGAAGTATAGCTAACTATGGCTACACCTTC	CASSRLTRGSIANYGYTF
TRBV7-8	NA	once	TRBJ2-7	TGTGCCAGCAGCCCCTTCTCCTACGAGCAGTACTTC	CASSPFSYEQYF
TRBV19	NA	NA	TRBJ1-5	TGTGCCAGTGCGGCAGTTGGTGGCAATCAGCCCCAGCATTTT	CASAAVGGNQPQHF
TRBV2	NA	NA	TRBJ2-5	TGTGCCAGCAGGGGGGACTACCAAGAGACCCAGTACTTC	CASRGDYQETQYF
TRBV6-5	NA	NA	TRBJ1-5	TGTGCCAGCAGGACCCGAGAGTATAGCAATCAGCCCCAGCATTTT	CASRTREYSNQPQHF
TRBV4-1	NA	NA	TRBJ2-7	TGCGCCAGCAGCTACCGGGACAGGGGTAGCGGGAGCTACGAGCAGTACTTC	CASSYRDRGSGSYEQYF
TRBV2	NA	NA	TRBJ1-4	TGTGCCAGCAGTGGTCTCGGGGCAACTAATGAAAAACTGTTTTTT	CASSGLGATNEKLFF
TRBV28	NA	NA	TRBJ1-5	TGTGCCAGCAGCCCAGGTGGGGCGGGGGCTCAACAGCCCCAGCATTTT	CASSPGGAGAQQPQHF
TRBV19	NA	NA	TRBJ1-1	TGTGCCAGTAGAGGGGCTCGGAACACTGAAGCTTTCTTT	CASRGARNTEAFF
TRBV20-1	NA	NA	TRBJ2-7	TGCAGCGGGGGCGGGAGCTACGAGCAGTACTTC	CSGGGSYEQYF
TRBV19	NA	NA	TRBJ2-7	TGTGCCAGTAGTCCTACAGGGACGGGGGGCTACGAGCAGTACTTC	CASSPTGTGGYEQYF
TRBV28	TRBD1	NA	TRBJ2-2	TGTGCCAGCAGTTTGCTGAGACAGGGAATCACCGGGGAGCTGTTTTTT	CASSLLRQGITGELFF
TRBV5-1	TRBD2	NA	TRBJ2-7	TGCGCCAGCAGCTTGGGACTAGCGGGGACCTACGAGCAGTACTTC	CASSLGLAGTYEQYF
TRBV7-9	TRBD1	NA	TRBJ2-1	TGTGCCAGCAGCTATGGACAGGATTCCTACAATGAGCAGTTCTTC	CASSYGQDSYNEQFF
TRBV7-2	TRBD1	NA	TRBJ1-2	TGTGCCAGCAGCTTAGAGACAGGGCGCGGCTACACCTTC	CASSLETGRGYTF
TRBV9	NA	NA	TRBJ2-5	TGTGCCAGCAGCGTAGGGGTTGGAGAGACCCAGTACTTC	CASSVGVGETQYF
TRBV6-1	NA	NA	TRBJ1-1	TGTGCCAGCAGTGAAATAGCCAGGGGCACTGAAGCTTTCTTT	CASSEIARGTEAFF
TRBV29-1	TRBD1	NA	TRBJ2-1	TGCAGCGTGGGTCGACAGGGGGGTAATGAGCAGTTCTTC	CSVGRQGGNEQFF
TRBV5-1	NA	NA	TRBJ1-1	TGCGCCAGCAGAACCGGGACCGCGAACACTGAAGCTTTCTTT	CASRTGTANTEAFF
TRBV7-2	NA	NA	TRBJ2-7	TGTGCCAGCAGTTGGGACTTCTCCTACGAGCAGTACTTC	CASSWDFSYEQYF
TRBV6-1	NA	NA	TRBJ1-1	TGTGCCAGCAGAAACAGGGCTCTGAACACTGAAGCTTTCTTT	CASRNRALNTEAFF
TRBV18	TRBD1	NA	TRBJ2-4	TGTGCCAGCTCCCCAGACAGGGGGAAGGGCATTCAGTACTTC	CASSPDRGKGIQYF
TRBV11-3	TRBD1	NA	TRBJ1-2	TGTGCCAGCAGCCCAACAACCGGGACAGGGGGTGGCTACACCTTC	CASSPTTGTGGGYTF
TRBV7-3	TRBD1	NA	TRBJ2-2	TGTGCCAGCAGCTTAAGGGACAGGGAGAACACCGGGGAGCTGTTTTTT	CASSLRDRENTGELFF
TRBV5-1	NA	NA	TRBJ2-7	TGCGCCAGCAGGCAGACTAGTCCCGCCTACGAGCAGTACTTC	CASRQTSPAYEQYF
TRBV27	NA	NA	TRBJ2-3	TGTGCCAGCAGTTACCACGGTAACACAGATACGCAGTATTTT	CASSYHGNTDTQYF
TRBV19	TRBD1	NA	TRBJ1-1	TGTGCCAGTAGTATAGGGGACAGAATGAACACTGAAGCTTTCTTT	CASSIGDRMNTEAFF
TRBV6-5	TRBD1	NA	TRBJ1-1	TGTGCCAGCAGTTATGGACAGGGAAGGACTGAAGCTTTCTTT	CASSYGQGRTEAFF
TRBV19	NA	NA	TRBJ2-7	TGTGCCAGTAGTATTCGGTCTCACTACGAGCAGTACTTC	CASSIRSHYEQYF
TRBV7-9	NA	NA	TRBJ2-5	TGTGCCAGCCGGGACGGAACATATCAAGAGACCCAGTACTTC	CASRDGTYQETQYF
TRBV14	TRBD2	NA	TRBJ2-1	TGTGCCAGCAGCGCAAAACGGGGACTAGCGGGAAGAAGCTCCTACAATGAGCAGTTCTTC	CASSAKRGLAGRSSYNEQFF
TRBV7-8	NA	NA	TRBJ1-1	TGTGCCAGCAGCTCTACCGGGTTCGCCCGGACTGAAGCTTTCTTT	CASSSTGFARTEAFF
TRBV11-3	TRBD2	NA	TRBJ2-1	TGTGCCAGCAGCTTATCTATAGCGGGGTTCTACAATGAGCAGTTCTTC	CASSLSIAGFYNEQFF
TRBV15	NA	NA	TRBJ2-5	TGTGCCACCAGCAGTGACTATTTAGTCCAGTACTTC	CATSSDYLVQYF
TRBV11-3	NA	NA	TRBJ2-5	TGTGCCAGCAGCCACTTGGGGACCCAGTACTTC	CASSHLGTQYF
TRBV7-3	NA	NA	TRBJ2-3	TGTGCCAGCAGCTTATCCGGGACTAGCACAGATACGCAGTATTTT	CASSLSGTSTDTQYF
TRBV29-1	TRBD1	NA	TRBJ2-1	TGCAGCGCCCTGGGACAGGGGGCGAGCTCCTACAATGAGCAGTTCTTC	CSALGQGASSYNEQFF
TRBV7-3	TRBD2	NA	TRBJ2-1	TGTGCCAGCAGCTTAAAGGTAGCGGGAGGCGAGCAGTTCTTC	CASSLKVAGGEQFF
TRBV7-2	TRBD1	NA	TRBJ1-5	TGTGCCAGCACCTCTCACGGCACAGGGGGAAGCAATCAGCCCCAGCATTTT	CASTSHGTGGSNQPQHF